This record concerns one TCR beta chain sequence. Generated by immunoSEQ multiplex PCR, the TCRdb table keeps only in-frame clones and is missing some. Of roughly 1,500,000 clones in the sample, about 98.5% were seen once. Germline V lookup: CDR1 SGDLS, CDR2 YYNGEE. The CDR3 consists of 15 residues. The ends were cut back, 0 bases at V and 5 bases at J, with 15 bases in the middle. The data originate from a study of shared clonotypes between healthy human individuals. The TCR was taken from a man aged 25-45 years in good health. This chain links TRBV9 with TRBJ2-7; D is perhaps TRBD1 (6 bases). Sample: naive CD4+ T cells sorted from blood. Specified subset: CD45RA+ positively selected. The CDR3 sequence is CASSVGDNINHEQYF. CDR3 nucleotides: TGTGCCAGCAGCGTAGGGGACAATATCAACCACGAGCAGTACTTC.